The subject of this entry is one TCR beta chain. No antigen is known for it. Base qualities are not provided; no much larger clone lies one nucleotide away. The source of the sample is a study of long-term antiretroviral therapy in people with HIV (dated by TCRdb to 2021 to 2024). About the study as a whole: The earliest samples were collected about a decade before the 2015 WHO recommendation for immediate ART, when ART was typically delayed until CD4 counts fell. A retrospective serial study tested whether changes in peripheral blood TRB repertoire composition and diversity were associated with ART initiation and durable HIV suppression. A total of some 200 cryopreserved PBMC samples came from a few dozen adults with confirmed HIV infection and were collected serially over a mean of roughly six years (range 1-12). Eleven of the 30 participants with HIV were female. No cross-contamination during QIAcube processing was seen in test extractions of a monoclonal T-cell line run alongside roughly 35 polyclonal samples.

The CDR3 measures 14 amino acids from cysteine to phenylalanine. The entry retains the CDR3 DNA only, 42 bases that are in frame from base 1. Trimming costs V 3 bases and J 5 bases, and their ends lie 10 bases apart. The germline V gene gives CDR1 as KGHSH and CDR2 as LQKENI. The immunoSEQ hsTCRB v3.0 assay was used at survey level resolution to sequence the TRB variable region. The targeted TRB sequencing depth was roughly 40,000-55,000 T-cell genomes per sample. TRB libraries were pooled and sequenced on an Illumina MiSeq using a v3 150-cycle kit. Per the authors' processing: Repertoire analysis was run in R within a reproducible Nextflow workflow that covered QC, data transformation and analysis. LymphoSeq2, an R package for exploring AIRR-Seq data, was used to implement the custom analyses. A handful of samples that produced fewer than 5000 total TRB sequences were removed, so 188 HIV repertoires were analyzed. Among the approximately 180 retained HIV repertoires, about 59 were collected before ART initiation and 120 to 140 were collected after ART initiation. Each repertoire was downsampled to 5000 TRB nucleotide sequences, and summary statistics were averaged across 100 downsampling iterations. The analysis kept only TRB sequences whose CDR3 regions were at least seven amino acids long. Diversity was measured with a Shannon entropy-derived clonality score and the Gini coefficient. In the repertoire networks, any two of the top 5000 CDR3 amino acid sequences were connected whenever the two sequences differed by an edit distance of one. Antigen specificity groups and MHC restriction were predicted for TRB CDR3 amino acid sequences with GLIPH2. To flag known CMV, EBV, HIV or tissue antigen associations, CDR3 amino acid sequences were matched against VDJdb and McPAS-TCR. Pre-ART, post-ART and control groups were compared with Wilcoxon signed-rank tests and Holm-Bonferroni correction. TCRdb stores this immuneACCESS table with in-frame sequences only. Part of the clones is absent; in the studies checked, under half of the shortfall reflects unresolved V genes, and no reason is known for the rest. V and J calls and clone size are given by that table; D and trimming were obtained from the DNA. Counted in this sample were some 40,000 clones; 94% of them appeared once. The biggest ten clones account for 2% to 2.5% of the sample.

Broader findings and caveats from the paper: Compared with controls, HIV repertoires had narrower CDR3 length ranges, and the network structure pointed to an antigen-experienced repertoire that shifted only slightly toward naive after ART. A significant increase in TRB diversity was found to be associated with ART initiation, although TRB diversity was observed to remain significantly below that of transplant donor controls even after long-term ART. At every time point, the repertoire was dominated by expanded TRB clones first identified before ART initiation, although this dominance fluctuated and, in many PLHIV, declined after ART. Limited PBMC availability meant only the TCR beta chain was sequenced, without alpha chain pairing. Unsorted PBMC were profiled instead of sorted CD4+ and CD8+ T cells because pre-ART samples had limited cell numbers. Inferences about post-ART repertoire changes were limited because no data were available on ART adherence, viral resistance or therapy changes. The samples span the years 2004 to 2017, and the ART regimens used may be less effective than current regimens.

Inclusion was restricted to participants for whom at least one PBMC sample before ART initiation and at least two post-ART samples were available. All participants with HIV were treated in the United States of America. Cryopreserved samples of about 0.95-10 million PBMC were thawed and washed before DNA extraction. At the time of the earliest PBMC sample, participants with HIV were aged between about 20 and 60 years. PBMC samples from each participant spanned 1-4 timepoints before ART initiation and 2-8 timepoints after ART initiation, with a median of 7 samples. Serial HIV viral load, CD4+ T-cell count, ART history and demographic data were obtained for every participant. Genomic DNA was extracted from unsorted PBMC with a Qiagen kit on a QIAcube, with processing performed in batches of 12 samples.

The receptor's source is a man under 40 with HIV. The sequencing here drew on unsorted PBMCs, taken around 9.2 years after starting antiretroviral therapy. The chain is made from TRBV18 and TRBJ2-2; TRBD1 could be the D gene, as 5 bases match. The CDR3 region reads CASSPPRETGELFF. The bases read TGTGCCAGCTCACCCCCCAGGGAAACCGGGGAGCTGTTTTTT.